A single sample is the source of the 32 T cell receptor beta chains below, sequenced in a study of T cell responses to AZD1222 COVID-19 vaccine. Clones were sequenced by immunoSEQ multiplex PCR, and TCRdb holds only the in-frame ones, with some missing. This table holds roughly 150,000 clones, just over 85% found once. The sequenced sample was peripheral blood, obtained on day 0 of AZD1222 vaccination. The receptors shown here come from an adult in good health.

This clone was counted a single time. The chain employs TRBV28 and TRBJ1-5, with unresolved D. Germline V gene sequence: CDR1 MDHEN, CDR2 SYDVKM. The CDR3 loop spans 13 amino acids. V lost 7 bases to trimming and J lost 9 bases, with 16 bases between them. The DNA of the CDR3 is TGTGCCAGCAAAGAGGGCTCCTTAGGGCCCCAGCATTTT. It specifies CASKEGSLGPQHF.

This clone has only one observation. The rearrangement joins TRBV29-1 to TRBJ1-2, with D tentatively TRBD1 (6 bases). The CDR3 contains 12 residues. V lost 6 bases and J lost 8, with 16 bases in between. In germline, CDR1 is SQVTM, CDR2 ANQGSEA. The CDR3 here is CSVGGGAKGYTF. The CDR3 bases are TGCAGCGTCGGAGGGGGTGCTAAGGGCTACACCTTC.

The chain links TRBV18 to TRBJ1-2; no clear D gene. This CDR3 comprises 12 residues. Trimming removed 2 bases from V and 7 bases from J, with 8 bases in between. The germline V gene encodes CDR1 KGHSH and CDR2 LQKENI. CDR3 sequence: CASSPGYRGYTF. The CDR3 DNA is TGTGCCAGCTCACCAGGGTACCGTGGCTACACCTTC.

The chain recombines TRBV7-2 with TRBJ2-7; D perhaps matches TRBD1 (7 bases). This CDR3 region has 14 residues. V was pared by 3 bases and J by 3 bases, with 12 bases between. The V gene's germline CDR1 is SGHTA and CDR2 FQGNSA. The CDR3 coding sequence is TGTGCCAGCAGCTTTTCCCAGGGGGGCTACGAGCAGTACTTC. This encodes CASSFSQGGYEQYF.

The V call is TRBV6-5, the J call TRBJ1-2; tentatively, D is TRBD1 (5 bases). The CDR3 is made up of 15 amino acids. The V gene lost 6 bases and the J gene lost 1 base, with 15 bases spanning the gap. Germline V gene lookup returns CDR1 MNHEY and CDR2 SVGAGI. The CDR3 loop is CASSQGISGNYGYTF. DNA of the CDR3: TGTGCCAGCAGCCAGGGTATTTCGGGTAACTATGGCTACACCTTC.

The rearrangement links TRBV12-3 or TRBV12-4 to TRBJ1-2; D perhaps matches TRBD1 (5 bases). Trimming stripped 3 bases from V and 4 bases from J, with 6 bases between. This CDR3 contains 12 residues. The CDR3: CASSLGTYGYTF. The CDR3 DNA reads as TGTGCCAGCAGTTTGGGGACCTATGGCTACACCTTC.

This clone was seen a few times. V usage is TRBV3-1 (or the pseudogene TRBV3-2) and J usage is TRBJ1-6; the match to TRBD1 covers 7 bases. The ends lost 3 bases at V and 6 bases at J; junction bases unmatched: 2. The CDR3 spans 14 residues. Germline CDR1 LGHDT, CDR2 YNNKEL (reference sequence). The CDR3 coding sequence is TGTGCCAGCAGCCAGACAGGGCTTAATTCACCCCTCCACTTT. Translation gives CASSQTGLNSPLHF.

The chain has TRBV29-1 and TRBJ2-2; D is unresolved. The CDR3 contains 11 residues. V lost 4 bases to trimming and J lost 4 bases, with 4 bases between them. From germline, CDR1 is SQVTM and CDR2 ANQGSEA. The chain's CDR3 is CSVGGTGELFF. The CDR3 region has the DNA TGCAGCGTTGGAGGCACCGGGGAGCTGTTTTTT.

The V gene is TRBV3-1 (or the pseudogene TRBV3-2), the J gene TRBJ1-1; unclear D gene. Deletions cut 2 bases from V and 0 bases from J, with 7 bases between. CDR1 and CDR2 (germline): LGHDT, YNNKEL (reference sequence). The CDR3 is 14 residues long. The CDR3 DNA sequence: TGTGCCAGCAGCCAACTGATTATGAACACTGAAGCTTTCTTT. The encoded protein is CASSQLIMNTEAFF.

In this sample, this clone turned up a few times. The chain uses TRBV7-6 and TRBJ2-1; TRBD2 is a possible D gene (5 bases). The CDR3 has 15 amino acids. CDR1 and CDR2 (germline): SGHVS, FNYEAQ. The V and J ends lost 2 bases and 4 bases respectively, with 12 bases between them. DNA of the CDR3: TGTGCCAGCAGCTTATTTAGCAGCGGTTACAATGAGCAGTTCTTC. Protein sequence: CASSLFSSGYNEQFF.

This chain uses TRBV9 with TRBJ1-6; the D gene is possibly TRBD1 (5 bases). V lost 3 bases and J 10 bases, leaving 11 bases between the germline ends. From germline, CDR1 is SGDLS and CDR2 YYNGEE. The CDR3 runs 13 residues. CDR3 sequence: CASSEIQDSPLHF. The CDR3, as DNA: TGTGCCAGCAGCGAAATACAGGACTCACCCCTCCACTTT.

The chain uses TRBV15 and TRBJ2-1; D may be TRBD2 (6 bases). The V end lost 0 bases, the J end lost 12 bases, and 15 bases lay between the germline ends. There are 14 residues in the CDR3. Looked up from germline, CDR1 is LNHNV and CDR2 is YYDKDF (reference sequence). CDR3 nucleotide sequence: TGTGCCACCAGCAGAGATGGCGGGGTCCTTACGCAGTTCTTC. This translates into CATSRDGGVLTQFF.

The chain joins TRBV30 to TRBJ1-1, with TRBD1 matching 9 bases. Germline V gene sequence: CDR1 GTSNPN, CDR2 SVGIG (reference sequence). The CDR3 sequence is 14 residues long. The V gene end was trimmed by 4 bases and the J gene end by 5 bases; junction bases not matched to a gene: 8. In DNA form, the CDR3 reads TGTGCCTGGATCCTACAGGGGGCGAGAACTGAAGCTTTCTTT. As protein: CAWILQGARTEAFF.

The chain links TRBV5-6 to TRBJ2-2; the D is unclear. CDR3 length equals 13 residues. Looked up from germline, CDR1 is SGHDT and CDR2 is YYEEEE. V lost 5 bases to trimming and J lost 0 bases, with 5 bases between them. The CDR3 DNA reads TGTGCCAGCAGGAGAACGAACACCGGGGAGCTGTTTTTT. This sequence encodes CASRRTNTGELFF.

This chain joins TRBV21-1 and TRBJ1-5. TRBV21-1 is described as a pseudogene. The CDR3 contains 14 residues. The CDR3 DNA is TGTGCCAGCAAGGAAAGACGGAAGAATCAGCCCCAGCATTTT. Its protein product is CASKERRKNQPQHF.

The chain is built from TRBV11-3 and TRBJ2-2, with TRBD1 matching over 7 bases. Germline V gene sequence: CDR1 SGHNT, CDR2 YENEEA. Unmatched junction bases numbered 12, after V lost 5 bases and J lost 0 bases. The CDR3 is 18 amino acids. CDR3 nucleotides: TGTGCCAGCAGCGATGTGGACAGGTGGTCCCCGAACACCGGGGAGCTGTTTTTT. It yields the protein CASSDVDRWSPNTGELFF.

The chain recombines TRBV5-4 with TRBJ1-6; D unresolved. The CDR3 sequence is 13 residues long. The germline V gene has CDR1 SGHNT and CDR2 YYREEE (reference sequence). V lost 0 bases and J 7 bases, leaving 5 bases between the germline ends. The CDR3 nucleotides are TGTGCCAGCAGCTTGGGCGTCAATTCACCCCTCCACTTT. It encodes CASSLGVNSPLHF.

The chain employs TRBV9 and TRBJ2-1; the match to TRBD2 covers 8 bases. CDR1 and CDR2 from the germline V gene are SGDLS and YYNGEE. The CDR3 is 17 residues long. J lost 8 bases, V lost 1 base, and 14 bases had no gene match. The DNA for the CDR3 is TGTGCCAGCAGCGTACCCAAGACTAGCGCCTCTTCCCATGAGCAGTTCTTC. Protein: CASSVPKTSASSHEQFF.

The chain is built from TRBV18 and TRBJ2-2; TRBD2 is a possible D gene (5 bases). Germline V gene sequence: CDR1 KGHSH, CDR2 LQKENI. Between the trimmed V and J ends, which lost 4 bases and 0 bases, there was a span of 9 bases. CDR3 length: 15 amino acids. The DNA for the CDR3 is TGTGCCAGCTCACGGACGGGAACGAACACCGGGGAGCTGTTTTTT. Protein sequence: CASSRTGTNTGELFF.

The chain combines TRBV5-5 with TRBJ1-5; TRBD1 agrees at 7 bases. Germline CDR1 is SGHKS and CDR2 is YYEKEE (reference sequence). This CDR3 spans 14 amino acids. Trimming cost V 5 bases and J 5 bases; bases outside gene matches: 7. The CDR3, as DNA: TGTGCCAGCAGTTTACAGGGGAGGGATCAGCCCCAGCATTTT. It specifies CASSLQGRDQPQHF.

This clone was seen a few times. This chain connects TRBV14 to TRBJ2-7; D is undetermined. Trimming pared 2 bases from V and 2 bases from J, leaving 10 bases between. The CDR3 totals 14 residues. CDR1 and CDR2 (germline): SGHDN, FVKESK. CDR3 residues: CASSQLSFPYEQYF. The CDR3, as DNA: TGTGCCAGCAGCCAACTCTCGTTTCCCTACGAGCAGTACTTC.

V usage is TRBV4-2 and J usage is TRBJ1-2; unclear D gene. The germline CDR1 and CDR2 sequences are LGHNA and YNFKEQ. The ends were cut back, 0 bases at V and 2 bases at J, with 13 bases in the middle. This CDR3 has 16 amino acids. Written as DNA, the CDR3 is TGTGCCAGCAGCCAAGACCTGGGCGGGGAAAACTATGGCTACACCTTC. It encodes CASSQDLGGENYGYTF.

The J gene is TRBJ2-1, the V gene TRBV27; TRBD2 matches 9 bases. Germline-derived CDR1 and CDR2 are MNHEY and SMNVEV (reference sequence). Trimming removed 5 bases from V and 7 bases from J; junction bases left unmatched: 9. The CDR3 length is 15 residues. CDR3 sequence: CASSPLAGVRNEQFF. CDR3 DNA: TGTGCCAGCAGTCCCTTAGCGGGAGTCAGGAATGAGCAGTTCTTC.

The chain has TRBV7-8 and TRBJ2-3, with D uncertain. Germline values: CDR1 SGHVS, CDR2 FQNEAQ. This CDR3 has 16 amino acids. V was trimmed by 0 bases and J by 3 bases, leaving 13 bases between them. The DNA for the CDR3 is TGTGCCAGCAGCTTAGCGGTTCCCACCTCGACAGATACGCAGTATTTT. Encoded protein: CASSLAVPTSTDTQYF.

DNA for the CDR3: TGTGCCAGCAATCGCGAGGGAAAGAACACTGAAGCTTTCTTT. This encodes CASNREGKNTEAFF. V usage is TRBV2 and J usage is TRBJ1-1; D ambiguous. This CDR3 has 14 amino acids. V was cut by 7 bases and J by 1 base, with 13 bases left in between. Germline CDR1 reads SNHLY; CDR2 reads FYNNEI.

The gene calls are TRBV5-1 and TRBJ1-5; D uncertain. Trimming pared 4 bases from V and 8 bases from J, leaving 16 bases between. The CDR3 runs to 14 residues. From germline, CDR1 is SGHRS and CDR2 YFSETQ. The CDR3 DNA sequence: TGCGCCAGCAGCCATTCGGGAGCCGGTGAGCCCCAGCATTTT. Its protein is CASSHSGAGEPQHF.

J is TRBJ2-1 and V is TRBV5-4; possible D gene TRBD2, 5 bases. Germline V CDR1 and CDR2: SGHNT, YYREEE (reference sequence). V was pared by 4 bases and J by 3 bases, with 14 bases between. The CDR3 consists of 15 residues. CDR3 nucleotide sequence: TGTGCCAGCAGCGTGGGCGGGCGGCGCTACAATGAGCAGTTCTTC. Translating it yields CASSVGGRRYNEQFF. Full variable domain (rest looked up from reference TRBV5-4 and TRBJ2-1): ETGVTQSPTHLIKTRGQQVTLRCSSQSGHNTVSWYQQALGQGPQFIFQYYREEENGRGNFPPRFSGLQFPNYSSELNVNALELDDSALYLCASSVGGRRYNEQFFGPGTRLTVL.

This clone was observed a handful of times. The V call is TRBV4-3, the J call TRBJ2-1; either TRBD1 or TRBD2 may supply D (5 bases each). The CDR3 loop spans 17 amino acids. Germline CDR1 is LGHNA and CDR2 is YSLEER. V gave up 2 bases and J gave up 5 bases, with 19 bases separating them. This CDR3 reads CASSQMLSSWDHNEQFF. DNA of the CDR3: TGCGCCAGCAGCCAAATGCTTTCATCGTGGGACCACAATGAGCAGTTCTTC.

The rearrangement links TRBV6-5 to TRBJ2-7; the D is unclear. Trimming took off 0 bases at V and 2 bases at J, with 8 bases between the two ends. The germline V gene has CDR1 MNHEY and CDR2 SVGAGI. CDR3 length equals 14 residues. The CDR3, as DNA: TGTGCCAGCAGTTACTCATACACAGCCTACGAGCAGTACTTC. Protein product: CASSYSYTAYEQYF.

The rearrangement uses TRBV4-2 and TRBJ2-7; 14 bases match TRBD2. This CDR3 is built from 19 residues. CDR1 LGHNA and CDR2 YNFKEQ come from the germline V gene. Trimming removed 4 bases from V and 3 bases from J; junction bases left unmatched: 14. The chain's CDR3 is CASSLPPGTSGSRGYEQYF. The CDR3 nucleotides read TGTGCCAGCAGCCTCCCCCCCGGGACTAGCGGGAGTCGAGGCTACGAGCAGTACTTC.

The CDR3 sequence is CSAGDAYEQYF. CDR3 sequence (DNA): TGCAGTGCTGGCGACGCATACGAGCAGTACTTC. This sequence joins TRBV20-1 and TRBJ2-7; D gene unclear. This CDR3 comprises 11 residues. V gave up 5 bases and J gave up 4 bases, with 9 bases separating them. The germline V gene encodes CDR1 DFQATT and CDR2 SNEGSKA (reference sequence).

The genes are TRBV28 and TRBJ2-7; 8 positions match TRBD2. Germline V CDR1 and CDR2: MDHEN, SYDVKM. Trimming removed 7 bases from V and 3 bases from J; junction bases left unmatched: 14. The CDR3 loop spans 16 amino acids. CDR3 DNA: TGTGCCAGCATCCCGGGGACTAGTCGGGCTGGCTACGAGCAGTACTTC. Residues: CASIPGTSRAGYEQYF. The complete variable domain, with remaining parts taken from reference TRBV28 and TRBJ2-7, reads DVKVTQSSRYLVKRTGEKVFLECVQDMDHENMFWYRQDPGLGLRLIYFSYDVKMKEKGDIPEGYSVSREKKERFSLILESASTNQTSMYLCASIPGTSRAGYEQYFGPGTRLTVT.